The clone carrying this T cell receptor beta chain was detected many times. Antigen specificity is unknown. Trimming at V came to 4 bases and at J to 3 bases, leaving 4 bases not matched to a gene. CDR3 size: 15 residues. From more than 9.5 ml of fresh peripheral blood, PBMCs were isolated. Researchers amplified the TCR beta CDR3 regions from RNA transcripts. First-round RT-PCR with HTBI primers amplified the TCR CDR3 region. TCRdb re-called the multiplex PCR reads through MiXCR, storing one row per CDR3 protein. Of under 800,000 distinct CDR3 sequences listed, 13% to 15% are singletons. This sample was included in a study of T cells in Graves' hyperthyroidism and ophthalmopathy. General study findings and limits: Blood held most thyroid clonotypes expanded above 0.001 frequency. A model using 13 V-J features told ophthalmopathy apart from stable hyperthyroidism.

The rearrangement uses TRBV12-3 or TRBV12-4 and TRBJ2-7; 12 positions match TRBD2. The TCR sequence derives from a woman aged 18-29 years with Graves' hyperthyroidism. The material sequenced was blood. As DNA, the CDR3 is TGTGCCAGCAGTTCGGGACTAGCGGGTTTCTACGAGCAGTACTTC. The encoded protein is CASSSGLAGFYEQYF.